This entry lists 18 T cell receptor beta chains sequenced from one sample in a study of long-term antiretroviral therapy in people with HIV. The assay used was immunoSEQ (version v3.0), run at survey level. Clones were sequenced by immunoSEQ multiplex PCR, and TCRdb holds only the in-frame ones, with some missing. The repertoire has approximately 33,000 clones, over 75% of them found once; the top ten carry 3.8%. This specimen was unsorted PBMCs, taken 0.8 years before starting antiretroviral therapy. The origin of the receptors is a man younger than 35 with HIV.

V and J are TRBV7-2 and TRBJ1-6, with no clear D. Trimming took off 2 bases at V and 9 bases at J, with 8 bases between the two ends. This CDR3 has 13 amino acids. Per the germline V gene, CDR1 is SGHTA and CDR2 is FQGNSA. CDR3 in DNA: TGTGCCAGCAGCTTAAGCTCGGGTTCACCCCTCCACTTT. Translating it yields CASSLSSGSPLHF. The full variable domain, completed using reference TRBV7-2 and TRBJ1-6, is GAGVSQSPSNKVTEKGKDVELRCDPISGHTALYWYRQSLGQGLEFLIYFQGNSAPDKSGLPSDRFSAERTGGSVSTLTIQRTQQEDSAVYLCASSLSSGSPLHFGNGTRLTVT.

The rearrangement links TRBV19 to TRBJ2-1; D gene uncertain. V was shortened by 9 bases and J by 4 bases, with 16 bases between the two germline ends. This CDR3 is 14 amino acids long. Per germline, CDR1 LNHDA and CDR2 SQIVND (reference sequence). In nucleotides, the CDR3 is TGTGCCAGCCACTCGGGCAGACTTTACAATGAGCAGTTCTTC. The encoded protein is CASHSGRLYNEQFF.

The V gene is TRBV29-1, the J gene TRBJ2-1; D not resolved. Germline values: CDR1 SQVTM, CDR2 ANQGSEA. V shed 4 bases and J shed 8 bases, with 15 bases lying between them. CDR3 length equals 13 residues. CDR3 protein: CSVAPLGGDEQFF. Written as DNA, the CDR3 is TGCAGCGTTGCCCCTCTCGGTGGGGATGAGCAGTTCTTC.

Written as DNA, the CDR3 is TGTGCCATCAGTCGGGGTGGGGAGAACACTGAAGCTTTCTTT. It translates to CAISRGGENTEAFF. This chain uses TRBV10-3 with TRBJ1-1, with D unresolved. The CDR3 consists of 14 residues. CDR1 ENHRY and CDR2 SYGVKD come from the germline V gene. V lost 5 bases to trimming and J lost 1 base, with 11 bases between them.

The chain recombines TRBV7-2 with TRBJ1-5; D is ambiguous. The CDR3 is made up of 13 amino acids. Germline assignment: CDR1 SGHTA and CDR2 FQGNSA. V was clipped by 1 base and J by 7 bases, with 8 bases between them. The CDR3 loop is CASSLVGRQPQHF. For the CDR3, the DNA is TGTGCCAGCAGCTTAGTGGGCAGGCAGCCCCAGCATTTT. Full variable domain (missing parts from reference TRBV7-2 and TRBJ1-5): GAGVSQSPSNKVTEKGKDVELRCDPISGHTALYWYRQSLGQGLEFLIYFQGNSAPDKSGLPSDRFSAERTGGSVSTLTIQRTQQEDSAVYLCASSLVGRQPQHFGDGTRLSIL.

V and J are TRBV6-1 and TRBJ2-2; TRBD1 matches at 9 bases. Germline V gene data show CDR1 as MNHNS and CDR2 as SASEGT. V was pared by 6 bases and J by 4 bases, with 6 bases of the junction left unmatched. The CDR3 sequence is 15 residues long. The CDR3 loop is CASRDRGRVTGELFF. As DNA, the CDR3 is TGTGCCAGCAGGGACAGGGGCAGGGTCACCGGGGAGCTGTTTTTT.

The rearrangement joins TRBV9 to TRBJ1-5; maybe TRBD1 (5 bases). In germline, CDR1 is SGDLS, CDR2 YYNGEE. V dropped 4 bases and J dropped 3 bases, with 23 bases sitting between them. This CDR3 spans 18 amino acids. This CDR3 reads CASSPPLLGVGFNQPQHF. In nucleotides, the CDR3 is TGTGCCAGCAGCCCACCCCTGTTAGGGGTAGGATTCAATCAGCCCCAGCATTTT.

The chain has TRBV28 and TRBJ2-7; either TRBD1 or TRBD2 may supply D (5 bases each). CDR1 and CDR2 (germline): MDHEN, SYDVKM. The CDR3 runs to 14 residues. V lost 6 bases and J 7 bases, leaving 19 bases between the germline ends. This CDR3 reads CASSPGTVAREQYF. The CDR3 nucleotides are TGTGCCAGCAGCCCGGGGACGGTAGCCCGGGAGCAGTACTTC.

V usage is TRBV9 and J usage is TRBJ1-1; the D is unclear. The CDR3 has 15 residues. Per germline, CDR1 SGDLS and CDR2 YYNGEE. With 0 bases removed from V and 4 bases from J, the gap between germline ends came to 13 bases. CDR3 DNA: TGTGCCAGCAGCGTAGGTAGAGGGAGGCCCACTGAAGCTTTCTTT. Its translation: CASSVGRGRPTEAFF.

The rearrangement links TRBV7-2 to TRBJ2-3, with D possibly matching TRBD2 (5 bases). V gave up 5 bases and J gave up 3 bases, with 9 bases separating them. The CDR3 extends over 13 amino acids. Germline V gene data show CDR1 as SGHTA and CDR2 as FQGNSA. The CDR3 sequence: CASSREVTDTQYF. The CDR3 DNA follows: TGTGCCAGCAGCCGGGAAGTGACAGATACGCAGTATTTT.

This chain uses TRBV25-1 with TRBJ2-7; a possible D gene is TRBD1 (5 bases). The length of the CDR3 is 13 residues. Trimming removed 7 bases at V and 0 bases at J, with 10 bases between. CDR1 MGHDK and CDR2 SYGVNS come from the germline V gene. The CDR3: CASISQDSYEQYF. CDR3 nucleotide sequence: TGTGCCAGCATATCACAGGACTCCTACGAGCAGTACTTC.

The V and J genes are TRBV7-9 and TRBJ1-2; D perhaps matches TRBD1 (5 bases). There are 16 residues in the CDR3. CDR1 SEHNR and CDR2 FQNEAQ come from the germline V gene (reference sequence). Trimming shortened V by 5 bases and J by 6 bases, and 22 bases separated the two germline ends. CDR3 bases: TGTGCCAGCAGCGGAGTCCTCACCGGGGGTCTCGATGGCTACACCTTC. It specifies CASSGVLTGGLDGYTF.

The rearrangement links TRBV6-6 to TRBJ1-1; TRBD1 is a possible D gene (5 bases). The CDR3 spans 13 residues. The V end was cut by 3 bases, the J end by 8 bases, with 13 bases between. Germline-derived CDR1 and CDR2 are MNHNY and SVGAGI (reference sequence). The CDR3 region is CASSYLSEGEAFF. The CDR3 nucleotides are TGTGCCAGCAGTTATCTCAGCGAGGGGGAAGCTTTCTTT.

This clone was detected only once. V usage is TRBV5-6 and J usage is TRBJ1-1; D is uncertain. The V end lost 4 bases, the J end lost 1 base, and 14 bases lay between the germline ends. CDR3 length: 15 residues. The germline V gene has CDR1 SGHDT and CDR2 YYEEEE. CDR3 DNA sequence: TGTGCCAGCAGCGCCCCCCTGCTTGGGAACACTGAAGCTTTCTTT. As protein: CASSAPLLGNTEAFF.

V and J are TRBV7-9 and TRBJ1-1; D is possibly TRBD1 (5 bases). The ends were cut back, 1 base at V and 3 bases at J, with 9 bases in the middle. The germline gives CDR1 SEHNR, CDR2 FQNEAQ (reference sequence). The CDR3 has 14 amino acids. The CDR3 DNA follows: TGTGCCAGCAGCTTAGTTCAGGGTGACACTGAAGCTTTCTTT. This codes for CASSLVQGDTEAFF. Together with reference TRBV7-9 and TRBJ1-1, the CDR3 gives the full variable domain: DTGVSQNPRHKITKRGQNVTFRCDPISEHNRLYWYRQTLGQGPEFLTYFQNEAQLEKSRLLSDRFSAERPKGSFSTLEIQRTEQGDSAMYLCASSLVQGDTEAFFGQGTRLTVV.

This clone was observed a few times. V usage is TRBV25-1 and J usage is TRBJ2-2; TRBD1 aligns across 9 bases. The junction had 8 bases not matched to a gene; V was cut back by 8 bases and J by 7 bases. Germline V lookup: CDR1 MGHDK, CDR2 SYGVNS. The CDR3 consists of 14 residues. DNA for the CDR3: TGTGCCAGCGCCGGGACAGGGCGAATCGGGGAGCTGTTTTTT. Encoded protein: CASAGTGRIGELFF.

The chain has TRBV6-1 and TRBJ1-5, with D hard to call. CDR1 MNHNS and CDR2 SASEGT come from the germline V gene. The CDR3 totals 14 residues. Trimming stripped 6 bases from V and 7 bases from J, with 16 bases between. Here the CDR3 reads CASREGSLKQPQHF. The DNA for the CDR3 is TGTGCCAGCAGAGAGGGTTCCCTAAAACAGCCCCAGCATTTT.

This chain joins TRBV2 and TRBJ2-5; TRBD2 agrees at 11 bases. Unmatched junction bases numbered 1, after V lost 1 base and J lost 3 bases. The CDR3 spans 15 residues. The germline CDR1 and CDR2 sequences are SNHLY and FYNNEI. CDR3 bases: TGTGCCAGCAGTGAAGTGGGACTAGCGGAAGAGACCCAGTACTTC. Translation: CASSEVGLAEETQYF.